The 17 T cell receptor beta chains below were found in one sample sequenced in a study of radiotherapy plus CTLA-4 blockade in lung cancer (dated by TCRdb to 2016 to 2018). The library was obtained by the immunoSEQ multiplex PCR assay. TCRdb mirrors the immuneACCESS table, restricted to in-frame sequences. Some clones are absent from its copies; in checked studies, under half trace to an unresolved V gene, and the reason for the others is unknown. The sample contains under 45,000 clones, roughly 79% of them found a single time. The ten largest make up about 25% of the sample. Specimen: peripheral blood, collected from a patient treated with radiotherapy plus ipilimumab. These receptors all come from a human donor with non-small cell lung cancer that progressed on radiotherapy plus ipilimumab.

This chain connects TRBV12-5 to TRBJ1-2; TRBD1 matches at 7 bases. Germline CDR1 reads LGHNT; CDR2 reads FRNRAP. J was trimmed by 4 bases and V by 0 bases; bases with no gene match: 11. This CDR3 has 17 amino acids. CDR3: CASGLVPGPTGFYGYTF. The CDR3, as DNA: TGTGCTAGTGGTTTGGTACCGGGCCCGACAGGGTTCTATGGCTACACCTTC.

The chain joins TRBV4-3 to TRBJ2-2; no firm D call. V was clipped by 6 bases and J by 6 bases, with 11 bases between them. Per germline, CDR1 LGHNA and CDR2 YSLEER. The CDR3 extends over 13 amino acids. In DNA, the CDR3 is TGCGCCAGCAGATCAGATTGGTCCGGGGAGCTGTTTTTT. Translating gives CASRSDWSGELFF.

The chain recombines TRBV7-8 with TRBJ2-7, with TRBD2 identical over 7 bases. CDR1 SGHVS and CDR2 FQNEAQ come from the germline V gene. This CDR3 is built from 13 residues. V was pared by 5 bases and J by 6 bases, with 7 bases of the junction left unmatched. The DNA for the CDR3 is TGTGCCAGCAGCCCCTTGACGGGGGGCGAGCAGTACTTC. Translating gives CASSPLTGGEQYF.

This clone was seen a few times. The rearrangement links TRBV19 to TRBJ1-3; maybe TRBD1 (5 bases). V was shortened by 4 bases and J by 7 bases, with 14 bases between the two germline ends. CDR3 length: 14 residues. CDR1 LNHDA and CDR2 SQIVND come from the germline V gene (reference sequence). CDR3 residues: CASSTVHRGNTIYF. The CDR3 DNA reads as TGTGCCAGTAGTACCGTCCACCGGGGGAACACCATATATTTT.

The chain combines TRBV2 with TRBJ2-3, with 8 positions matching TRBD2. The CDR3 extends over 13 amino acids. Losses at the gene ends were 6 bases for V and 3 bases for J; bases not matched to a gene: 2. Germline V lookup: CDR1 SNHLY, CDR2 FYNNEI. This CDR3 is CASRRGETDTQYF. DNA for the CDR3: TGTGCCAGCAGGCGGGGGGAGACAGATACGCAGTATTTT. Using reference TRBV2 and TRBJ2-3 for the parts outside the CDR3, the full variable domain is EPEVTQTPSHQVTQMGQEVILRCVPISNHLYFYWYRQILGQKVEFLVSFYNNEISEKSEIFDDQFSVERPDGSNFTLKIRSTKLEDSAMYFCASRRGETDTQYFGPGTRLTVL.

On this clone: An end of the junction differs from the germline gene, which may be a read error. Different DNA sequences within this sample yield the same CDR3. The rearrangement uses TRBV11-2 and TRBJ2-7, with 9 positions matching TRBD1. This CDR3 is 15 amino acids long. Germline V CDR1 and CDR2: SGHAT, FQNNGV. In DNA form, the CDR3 reads TGTGCCAGCAGCTTCTCGGGACAGGGAGCGGTCGAGCAGTATTTC. This translates into CASSFSGQGAVEQYF.

The chain has TRBV7-9 and TRBJ1-1; unclear D gene. The CDR3 is 15 residues long. V was clipped by 1 base and J by 0 bases, with 9 bases between them. Germline-derived CDR1 and CDR2 are SEHNR and FQNEAQ (reference sequence). The CDR3 sequence: CASSLVPTVNTEAFF. In nucleotides, the CDR3 is TGTGCCAGCAGCTTAGTCCCTACAGTGAACACTGAAGCTTTCTTT.

The gene calls are TRBV5-5 and TRBJ1-6; 9 bases align to TRBD1. With 0 bases clipped from V and 10 bases from J, the junction kept 11 bases outside the gene matches. Germline V gene lookup returns CDR1 SGHKS and CDR2 YYEKEE (reference sequence). This CDR3 region has 17 residues. The DNA for the CDR3 is TGTGCCAGCAGCTTGGCCCCTACGGGACAGGGCCGCTCACCCCTCCACTTT. Encoded protein: CASSLAPTGQGRSPLHF.

V gene TRBV29-1 combines with J gene TRBJ2-5; possible D gene TRBD2, 5 bases. The CDR3 loop spans 15 amino acids. The germline CDR1 and CDR2 sequences are SQVTM and ANQGSEA. Trimming removed 4 bases at V and 1 base at J, with 16 bases between. CDR3: CSVGGPLLIQETQYF. The CDR3 coding sequence is TGCAGCGTTGGCGGGCCGCTCTTAATCCAAGAGACCCAGTACTTC.

This clone was counted a single time. The chain joins TRBV7-3 to TRBJ2-2, with 7 bases fitting TRBD2. The ends lost 6 bases at V and 0 bases at J; junction bases unmatched: 4. Per germline, CDR1 SGHTA and CDR2 FQGTGA. This CDR3 spans 15 amino acids. CDR3 protein: CASRVAGTNTGELFF. The CDR3 DNA follows: TGTGCCAGCAGGGTAGCGGGCACGAACACCGGGGAGCTGTTTTTT.

V usage is TRBV29-1 and J usage is TRBJ2-7; 7 bases map to TRBD2. CDR1 SQVTM and CDR2 ANQGSEA come from the germline V gene. The V segment lost 0 bases and the J segment 2 bases; nucleotides outside the gene matches: 1. This CDR3 spans 13 amino acids. Written as DNA, the CDR3 is TGCAGCGTTGAAGAGGGGGGGACCTACGAGCAGTACTTC. It translates to CSVEEGGTYEQYF.

This chain links TRBV19 with TRBJ1-1; no definite D call. The CDR3 is 14 amino acids. Trimming cost V 9 bases and J 1 base, with 15 bases left between them. CDR1 is LNHDA and CDR2 is SQIVND in the germline V gene (reference sequence). CDR3: CASSNIQSNTEAFF. In nucleotides, the CDR3 is TGTGCCAGCTCAAATATCCAGTCGAACACTGAAGCTTTCTTT.

This chain links TRBV6-1 with TRBJ1-2; tentatively, D is TRBD1 (6 bases). The V end lost 4 bases, the J end lost 8 bases, and 11 bases lay between the germline ends. Germline CDR1 is MNHNS and CDR2 is SASEGT. This CDR3 contains 12 residues. CDR3 nucleotide sequence: TGTGCCAGCAGTGGACAGGTCCGGGGCTACACCTTC. This codes for CASSGQVRGYTF.

This clone was seen once. V is TRBV28 and J is TRBJ1-2; perhaps TRBD1 as D (5 bases). This CDR3 has 13 residues. V was trimmed by 6 bases and J by 6 bases, leaving 14 bases between them. Germline loops: CDR1 MDHEN, CDR2 SYDVKM. The CDR3 nucleotides read TGTGCCAGCAGCCTACGACAGAGTGATGGCTACACCTTC. This codes for CASSLRQSDGYTF.

V is TRBV10-3 and J is TRBJ2-5; maybe TRBD1 (7 bases). CDR3 length: 13 residues. Germline-derived CDR1 and CDR2 are ENHRY and SYGVKD. V was pared by 7 bases and J by 3 bases, with 12 bases between. CDR3 region: CAIKGRGEETQYF. The CDR3 region has the DNA TGTGCCATCAAGGGCAGGGGGGAAGAGACCCAGTACTTC.

V usage is TRBV27 and J usage is TRBJ1-4; D ambiguous. Germline V CDR1 and CDR2: MNHEY, SMNVEV (reference sequence). The CDR3 has 14 residues. The germline V and J ends were trimmed by 5 bases and 7 bases, with 14 bases remaining between them. This CDR3 reads CASSPRGLREKLFF. CDR3 nucleotide sequence: TGTGCCAGCAGTCCCCGTGGACTCCGTGAAAAACTGTTTTTT. The variable domain in full, completed from reference TRBV27 and TRBJ1-4, reads EAQVTQNPRYLITVTGKKLTVTCSQNMNHEYMSWYRQDPGLGLRQIYYSMNVEVTDKGDVPEGYKVSRKEKRNFPLILESPSPNQTSLYFCASSPRGLREKLFFGSGTQLSVL.

The V call is TRBV5-1, the J call TRBJ2-6; 10 nucleotides line up with TRBD2. Germline CDR1 SGHRS, CDR2 YFSETQ. The V and J ends lost 1 base and 2 bases, in that order; junction bases with no gene match: 6. The CDR3 totals 18 residues. CDR3 sequence (DNA): TGCGCCAGCAGCTTGCAGAGCGGGGGGGCGACTGGGGCCAACGTCCTGACTTTC. Translated: CASSLQSGGATGANVLTF.